A single sample gave rise to the 5 T cell receptor beta chains below, sequenced in a study of T cell responses to AZD1222 COVID-19 vaccine. TCRdb keeps only in-frame clones here, not all; method: immunoSEQ multiplex PCR. Found here are some 50,000 clones, about 90% of them singletons; the top ten hold approximately 1.2%. The material was peripheral blood, obtained 28 days after the second AZD1222 dose. The receptors stem from an adult who received the AZD1222 COVID-19 vaccine.

CDR3 amino acids: CAISESIPSGTLAKNIQYF. The CDR3 region has the DNA TGTGCCATCAGTGAGTCGATTCCTAGCGGAACACTAGCCAAAAACATTCAGTACTTC. This chain uses TRBV10-3 with TRBJ2-4; 7 nucleotides line up with TRBD2. Looked up from germline, CDR1 is ENHRY and CDR2 is SYGVKD. The CDR3 runs 19 residues. The V segment lost 0 bases and the J segment 0 bases; nucleotides outside the gene matches: 11.

CDR3 coding DNA: TGTGCCAGCAGCTTGGGGGGGCTCGGAAACACCATATATTTT. As protein: CASSLGGLGNTIYF. This chain links TRBV5-5 with TRBJ1-3; D possibly corresponds to TRBD1 (6 bases). V was cut by 0 bases and J by 4 bases, with 8 bases left in between. The CDR3 runs 14 residues. Germline V gene lookup returns CDR1 SGHKS and CDR2 YYEKEE (reference sequence).

A single count supports this clone. This sequence joins TRBV25-1 and TRBJ2-2; tentative D call: TRBD1 (7 bases). Trimming left V 0 bases short and J 6 bases short, with 14 bases between. This CDR3 is 16 amino acids long. Germline CDR1 and CDR2: MGHDK and SYGVNS. The chain's CDR3 is CASSEYAGTDSGELFF. The CDR3 DNA reads TGTGCCAGCAGTGAATATGCGGGGACAGATTCCGGGGAGCTGTTTTTT.

The V gene is TRBV29-1, the J gene TRBJ1-5; the D is unclear. The CDR3 has 13 residues. Germline loops: CDR1 SQVTM, CDR2 ANQGSEA. The V end was cut by 4 bases, the J end by 4 bases, with 11 bases between. The DNA for the CDR3 is TGCAGCGTTGTTACCGGCAGAAATCAGCCCCAGCATTTT. Translating gives CSVVTGRNQPQHF. The whole variable domain, remainder taken from reference TRBV29-1 and TRBJ1-5, is SAVISQKPSRDICQRGTSLTIQCQVDSQVTMMFWYRQQPGQSLTLIATANQGSEATYESGFVIDKFPISRPNLTFSTLTVSNMSPEDSSIYLCSVVTGRNQPQHFGDGTRLSIL.

The chain combines TRBV28 with TRBJ2-7, with 8 bases identical to TRBD2. This CDR3 is 14 amino acids long. V lost 3 bases, J lost 5 bases, and 6 bases stayed unmatched. Germline V CDR1 and CDR2: MDHEN, SYDVKM. The CDR3 here is CASSLSGRAHEQYF. As DNA, the CDR3 is TGTGCCAGCAGTTTGAGCGGGAGAGCCCACGAGCAGTACTTC.